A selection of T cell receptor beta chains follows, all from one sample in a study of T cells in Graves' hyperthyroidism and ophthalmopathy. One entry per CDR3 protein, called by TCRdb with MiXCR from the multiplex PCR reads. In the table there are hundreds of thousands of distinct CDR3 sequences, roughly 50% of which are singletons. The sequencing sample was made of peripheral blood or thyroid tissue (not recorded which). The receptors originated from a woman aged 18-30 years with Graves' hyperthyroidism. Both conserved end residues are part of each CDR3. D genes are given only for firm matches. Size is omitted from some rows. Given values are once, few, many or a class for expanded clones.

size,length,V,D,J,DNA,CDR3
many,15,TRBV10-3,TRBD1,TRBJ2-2,TGTGCCATCTCTCCGGGGACAGGGCGGGCCGGGGAGCTGTTTTTT,CAISPGTGRAGELFF
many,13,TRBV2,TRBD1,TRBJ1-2,TGTGCCAGCAGGCCCGGGACAGGGACTGGCTACACCTTC,CASRPGTGTGYTF
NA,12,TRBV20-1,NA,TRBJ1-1,TGCAGTGCTTGCAGGGAGAACACTGAAGCTGTCTTT,CSACRENTEAVF
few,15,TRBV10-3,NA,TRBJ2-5,TGTGCCAGCAGTGAGACTACCCGGAGAGGAGAGACCCAGTACTTC,CASSETTRRGETQYF
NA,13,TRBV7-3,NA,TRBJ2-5,TGTGCCAGCAGCTCGGGAGTCCGGGAGACCCAGTACTTC,CASSSGVRETQYF
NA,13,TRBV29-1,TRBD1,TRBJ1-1,TGCAGCGTTGAAGCGATCCAGGGGGCTGAAGCTTTCTTT,CSVEAIQGAEAFF
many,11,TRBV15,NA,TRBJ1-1,TGTGCCACCAGCTACCACACTGAAGCTTTCTTT,CATSYHTEAFF
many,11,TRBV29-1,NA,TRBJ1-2,TGCAGCGTTATCGGGACCCATGGCTACACCTTC,CSVIGTHGYTF
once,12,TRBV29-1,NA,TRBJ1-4,TGCAGCGAGACAGGAGGGTATGAAAAACTGTTTTTT,CSETGGYEKLFF
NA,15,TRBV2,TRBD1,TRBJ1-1,TGTGCCAGCAGCCAAGATGAGACAGGGGGCAGTGAAGCTTTCTTT,CASSQDETGGSEAFF
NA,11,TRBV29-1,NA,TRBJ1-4,TGCAGCGTTGAAAATCGGGAAAAACTGTTTTTT,CSVENREKLFF
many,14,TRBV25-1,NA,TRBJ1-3,TGTGCCAGCAGCCAGGAGTTGGCTGGAAACACCATATATTTT,CASSQELAGNTIYF
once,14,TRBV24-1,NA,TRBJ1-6,TGTGCCAGTCACGGGATCGTTTTGAATTCACCCCTCCACTTT,CASHGIVLNSPLHF
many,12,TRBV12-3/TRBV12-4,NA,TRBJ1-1,TGTGCCAGCAGGGACAGATACACTGAAGCTTTCTTT,CASRDRYTEAFF
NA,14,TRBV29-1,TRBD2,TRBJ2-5,TGCAGCGTCCGGGGACTAGCGTACCAAGAGACCCAGTACTTC,CSVRGLAYQETQYF
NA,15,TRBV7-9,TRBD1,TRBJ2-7,TGTGCCAGCAGCTGGGGGGACAGGCCTTCCTACGAGCAGTACTTC,CASSWGDRPSYEQYF
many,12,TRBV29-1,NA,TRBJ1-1,TGCAGCGTTGGAGGGCCGAACACTGAAGCTTTCTTT,CSVGGPNTEAFF
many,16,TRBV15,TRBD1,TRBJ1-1,TGTGCCACCAGCAGAACAGGGGACAGGGAGTTCACTGAAGCTTTCTTT,CATSRTGDREFTEAFF
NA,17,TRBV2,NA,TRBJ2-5,TGTGCCAGCAGTGCCCCCCTCAGGACAACGGGGTGGGAGACCCAGTACTTC,CASSAPLRTTGWETQYF
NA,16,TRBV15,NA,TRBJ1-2,TGTGCCACCAGCAGCTCAGTGGGGAGGACACTGGATGGCTACACCTTC,CATSSSVGRTLDGYTF
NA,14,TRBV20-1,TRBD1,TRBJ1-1,TGCAGTGCTAGAGACGACAGGGTTAGAACTGAAGCTTTCTTT,CSARDDRVRTEAFF
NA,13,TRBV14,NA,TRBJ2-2,TGTGCCAGCACCCAACCTGAGGCCGGGGAGCTGTTTTTT,CASTQPEAGELFF
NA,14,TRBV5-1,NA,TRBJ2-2,TGCGCCAGCAGCCAAGATCCGGTCACCGGGGAGCTGTTTTTT,CASSQDPVTGELFF
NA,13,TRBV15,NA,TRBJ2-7,TGTGCCAGCAGCTTGTCCAATTCCCACGAGCAGTACTTC,CASSLSNSHEQYF
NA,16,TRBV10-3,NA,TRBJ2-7,TGTGCCAGCAGCCAAGCTCTCCTTCCGAGCACCTACGAGCAGTACTTC,CASSQALLPSTYEQYF
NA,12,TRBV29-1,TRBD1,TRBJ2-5,TGCAGCACAACAGGGGATGGGGAGACCCAGTACTTC,CSTTGDGETQYF
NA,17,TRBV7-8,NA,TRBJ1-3,TGCGCCAGCAGCCAAGGCCCAGGCCCCAGGACTGGAAACACCATATATTTT,CASSQGPGPRTGNTIYF
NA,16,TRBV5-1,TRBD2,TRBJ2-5,TGCGCCAGCAGCTTGGCCGGTAGCGGGAGTACCGAGACCCAGTACTTC,CASSLAGSGSTETQYF
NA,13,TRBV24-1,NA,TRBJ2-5,TGTGCCACCAGTCGGAGTCGGCAAGAGACCCAGTACTTC,CATSRSRQETQYF
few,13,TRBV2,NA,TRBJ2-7,TGTGCCAGCAGTCCTCGGACGTACTACGAGCAGTACTTC,CASSPRTYYEQYF
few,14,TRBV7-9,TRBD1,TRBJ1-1,TGTGCCAGCAGCTACTATACAGGGGGCGGTGAAGCTTTCTTT,CASSYYTGGGEAFF
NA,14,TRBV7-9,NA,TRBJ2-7,TGTGCCAGCAGCTACCTGGGACCGGCCTACGAGCAGTACTTC,CASSYLGPAYEQYF
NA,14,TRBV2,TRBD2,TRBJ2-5,TGTGCCAGCAGACCTACTAGCGGGGGAGAGACCCAGTACTTC,CASRPTSGGETQYF
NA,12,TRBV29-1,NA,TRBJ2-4,TGCAGCGTTGGGGCGGGGGCTAACATTCAGTACTTC,CSVGAGANIQYF
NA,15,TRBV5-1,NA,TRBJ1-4,TGCGCCAGCAGCTTGGGCCAGGTCCTTAATGAAAAACTGTTTTTT,CASSLGQVLNEKLFF
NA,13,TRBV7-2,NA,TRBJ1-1,TGTGCCAGCAGCGGGGATAGCGGCACTGAAGCTTTCTTT,CASSGDSGTEAFF
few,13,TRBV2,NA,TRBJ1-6,TGTGCCAGCAGTGGGAGAGGCCCTGGGTCCCTCCACTTT,CASSGRGPGSLHF
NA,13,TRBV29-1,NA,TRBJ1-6,TGCAGCGCCGGGGCGGGCACCGGGGAGCCCCTCCACTTT,CSAGAGTGEPLHF